These 32 T cell receptor beta chains share one sample of origin, sequenced in a study of tumor and adjacent non-tumor tissue in lung cancer. No cell sorting was done before RNA was extracted from the tissue. TCRbeta libraries were built with three rounds of nested PCR, modified from ARM-PCR. Via MiXCR, TCRdb re-called the multiplex PCR reads, giving one row per CDR3 protein. The data contain tens of thousands of distinct CDR3 sequences, roughly 66% of them seen just once; the ten biggest clones take up about 17%. Sample: lung tumor tissue. The receptors shown here come from a man aged 60 to 75 with non-small cell lung cancer.

Worth noting for this clonotype: This sequence may be a read error, since a much larger clone differs from it by one base. This sequence joins TRBV6-5 and TRBJ1-4; TRBD1 aligns across 8 bases. This CDR3 comprises 14 residues. Germline CDR1 MNHEY, CDR2 SVGAGI. Here the CDR3 reads CASSRTGNNEKLLF. The DNA for the CDR3 is TGTGCCAGCAGCCGGACAGGGAATAATGAAAAACTGCTTTTT.

The chain combines TRBV7-9 with TRBJ2-2; D could derive from TRBD1 or TRBD2 (5 bases each). Per germline, CDR1 SEHNR and CDR2 FQNEAQ (reference sequence). The V and J ends lost 2 bases and 5 bases respectively, with 15 bases between them. The CDR3 totals 16 residues. The CDR3 coding sequence is TGTGCCAGCAGCTTAAGGGACGGCGTGCCTACCGGGGAGCTGTTTTTT. Its protein is CASSLRDGVPTGELFF. Full variable domain (rest looked up from reference TRBV7-9 and TRBJ2-2): DTGVSQNPRHKITKRGQNVTFRCDPISEHNRLYWYRQTLGQGPEFLTYFQNEAQLEKSRLLSDRFSAERPKGSFSTLEIQRTEQGDSAMYLCASSLRDGVPTGELFFGEGSRLTVL.

The rearrangement links TRBV6-6 to TRBJ2-5; D ambiguous. The CDR3 is 13 amino acids. Trimming removed 3 bases from V and 4 bases from J, with 9 bases in between. Germline CDR1 and CDR2: MNHNY and SVGAGI (reference sequence). DNA of the CDR3: TGTGCCAGCAGTTATTTACAGACAGAGACCCAGTACTTC. The encoded protein is CASSYLQTETQYF.

A note on this clonotype: An end of the junction does not agree with germline; a read error may underlie this. V gene TRBV29-1 combines with J gene TRBJ1-2; D not certain. The CDR3 has 13 amino acids. Germline-derived CDR1 and CDR2 are SQVTM and ANQGSEA. The CDR3 sequence: CSAGGSVGNGYIF. DNA of the CDR3: TGCAGCGCTGGCGGTTCGGTAGGGAATGGCTACATCTTC.

The chain has TRBV4-2 and TRBJ1-1, with 8 nucleotides matching TRBD1. CDR1 is LGHNA, CDR2 YNFKEQ, per germline. This CDR3 region has 15 residues. The CDR3 DNA is TGTGTCAACAGCCAACAGGGGGATAGGAGTACTGAAGCTTTCTTT. This encodes CVNSQQGDRSTEAFF.

This clonotype was observed a single time. The conserved closing phenylalanine or tryptophan is absent in this CDR3, likely reflecting a read error. The chain employs TRBV12-3 or TRBV12-4 and TRBJ2-2; D is possibly TRBD1 (6 bases). The CDR3 is made up of 17 amino acids. The V end lost 3 bases, the J end lost 1 base, and 15 bases lay between the germline ends. The CDR3 reads CASSFAVGAENTGELFY. CDR3 nucleotides: TGTGCCAGCAGTTTTGCGGTGGGGGCAGAGAACACCGGGGAGCTGTTTTAT.

This clonotype was found many times. V and J are TRBV5-6 and TRBJ2-3, with D unclear. The V and J ends lost 0 bases and 1 base respectively, with 12 bases between them. The CDR3 runs 16 residues. Germline V gene data show CDR1 as SGHDT and CDR2 as YYEEEE. The DNA of the CDR3 is TGTGCCAGCAGCTTGGACCCTCAACTACGCACAGATACGCAGTATTTT. Amino acid sequence: CASSLDPQLRTDTQYF.

A word on this clonotype: One end of the junction is discordant with germline, which a read error may explain. This chain joins TRBV6-1 and TRBJ1-5; unclear D gene. The CDR3 runs to 16 residues. CDR1 and CDR2 from the germline V gene are MNHNS and SASEGT. CDR3 in amino acids: CASDDRHLMGNQPQHF. CDR3 in DNA: TGTGCCAGCGACGATCGACACCTCATGGGCAATCAGCCTCAGCATTTT.

Details on this clonotype: This CDR3 fails to terminate in the conserved phenylalanine or tryptophan, so it likely reflects a read error. The rearrangement joins TRBV10-3 to TRBJ1-2; D is perhaps TRBD1 (6 bases). Between the trimmed V and J ends, which lost 10 bases and 1 base, there was a span of 16 bases. The CDR3 consists of 14 residues. In germline, CDR1 is ENHRY, CDR2 SYGVKD. As DNA, the CDR3 is TGTGCCACCAGCCCAGGACAGCTTAACTATGGCTACACCGTC. Translated: CATSPGQLNYGYTV.

A remark on this clonotype: An end of the junction differs from the germline gene, which may be a read error. The chain couples TRBV6-2 or TRBV6-3 to TRBJ2-2, with 8 bases identical to TRBD1. CDR1 is MNHEY, CDR2 SVGEGT, per germline. The CDR3 covers 18 residues. CDR3 sequence (DNA): TGTGCCAGCAGTTACCCCTGTTGGACAGGGATTTACACTGGGGAGCTGTTTTTT. Its protein product is CASSYPCWTGIYTGELFF.

This clonotype appeared once. The J gene is TRBJ1-2, the V gene TRBV7-9; D may be TRBD1 (5 bases). Germline CDR1 SEHNR, CDR2 FQNEAQ (reference sequence). There are 15 residues in the CDR3. Trimming removed 7 bases at V and 4 bases at J, with 19 bases between. This CDR3 reads CASNLGVGESYGYTF. CDR3 nucleotide sequence: TGTGCCAGCAATTTAGGGGTGGGGGAGAGCTATGGCTACACCTTC. The whole variable domain, remainder taken from reference TRBV7-9 and TRBJ1-2, is DTGVSQNPRHKITKRGQNVTFRCDPISEHNRLYWYRQTLGQGPEFLTYFQNEAQLEKSRLLSDRFSAERPKGSFSTLEIQRTEQGDSAMYLCASNLGVGESYGYTFGSGTRLTVV.

With respect to this clonotype: The junction departs from the called germline gene at one end, perhaps through a read error. The V gene is TRBV11-2, the J gene TRBJ2-2; D unclear. The germline CDR1 and CDR2 sequences are SGHAT and FQNNGV. This CDR3 contains 13 residues. The DNA for the CDR3 is TGTGACAGCAGCATCCAGTATACCGGGGAGCTGTTTTTT. Protein sequence: CDSSIQYTGELFF.

This clonotype has only a few counts. A much larger clone sits a single nucleotide away, making a read error possible. The V and J genes are TRBV7-8 and TRBJ2-7, with D maybe TRBD2 (6 bases). CDR1 and CDR2 (germline): SGHVS, FQNEAQ. The CDR3 has 15 residues. The CDR3 loop reads CASSDDLARSYEQHF. CDR3 nucleotide sequence: TGTGCCAGCAGCGACGACCTAGCGAGGTCCTACGAGCAGCACTTC.

Of note for this clonotype: This may be a read error, as it is one base from a much larger clone. The V call is TRBV20-1, the J call TRBJ2-2, with 10 bases lining up with TRBD1. There are 15 residues in the CDR3. Germline loops: CDR1 DFQATT, CDR2 SNEGSKA (reference sequence). The CDR3 DNA reads TGCAGTGCTAACCGACAGGGGGCTGTCACCGGGAAGCTGTTTTTT. It specifies CSANRQGAVTGKLFF.

As for this clonotype: One end of the junction varies from germline; a read error may be responsible. The chain couples TRBV6-5 to TRBJ1-2; no firm D call. Per germline, CDR1 MNHEY and CDR2 SVGAGI. The CDR3 has 14 residues. The CDR3 bases are TGTGCCGGCAGTTATGGGGAGAAGGACTATGGCTACACCTTC. It encodes CAGSYGEKDYGYTF.

As for this clonotype: A much larger clone lies one base from this, so it may be a read error. This rearrangement joins TRBV29-1 to TRBJ2-7; 7 bases fit TRBD1. Germline-derived CDR1 and CDR2 are SQVTM and ANQGSEA. The CDR3 is 13 amino acids. CDR3 in amino acids: CSIEAGGATGQYF. CDR3 DNA sequence: TGCAGCATTGAGGCAGGGGGTGCTACGGGGCAGTACTTC.

This clonotype has a handful of counts. This sequence joins TRBV19 and TRBJ1-4; TRBD1 is a possible D gene (5 bases). There are 15 residues in the CDR3. CDR1 LNHDA and CDR2 SQIVND come from the germline V gene (reference sequence). Trimming shortened V by 7 bases and J by 7 bases, and 19 bases separated the two germline ends. The CDR3 loop is CASTIGRGFGEKLFF. The CDR3 DNA is TGTGCCAGTACCATAGGGCGGGGGTTTGGTGAAAAACTGTTTTTT.

Remarks on this clonotype: The junction departs from the called germline gene at one end, perhaps through a read error. J is TRBJ1-1 and V is TRBV5-6; D is undetermined. The germline gives CDR1 SGHDT, CDR2 YYEEEE. This CDR3 is 19 amino acids long. The CDR3 bases are TGTGCCAGCAGCTCACCCGTGGCGATACAGACACCTCATGACACTGAAGCTTTCTTC. Encoded protein: CASSSPVAIQTPHDTEAFF.

This clonotype showed up many times. This rearrangement joins TRBV7-9 to TRBJ2-1; D unresolved. CDR3 size: 13 residues. Germline V gene sequence: CDR1 SEHNR, CDR2 FQNEAQ (reference sequence). The V gene lost 5 bases and the J gene lost 1 base, with 6 bases spanning the gap. CDR3 DNA: TGTGCCAGCAGCCCGAGGTCCTACAATGAGCAGTTCTTC. Translated, it gives CASSPRSYNEQFF.

This rearrangement joins TRBV6-6 to TRBJ2-7, with TRBD1 matching 7 bases. The germline gives CDR1 MNHNY, CDR2 SVGAGI (reference sequence). The CDR3 is made up of 13 amino acids. In DNA, the CDR3 is TGTGGCAGTCACAACAGGGGAACCTACGAGCAGTACTTC. Its protein is CGSHNRGTYEQYF.

In regard to this clonotype: Being one base from a much bigger clone, this may be a read error. The rearrangement joins TRBV20-1 to TRBJ2-5; D gene uncertain. Germline V lookup: CDR1 DFQATT, CDR2 SNEGSKA (reference sequence). The CDR3 sequence is 11 residues long. DNA for the CDR3: TGCAATGCCCGAGCCGGAAAGACCCAGTACTTC. It translates to CNARAGKTQYF.

This clonotype has a count of ten or more. This sequence joins TRBV4-1 and TRBJ1-4; a possible D gene is TRBD1 (5 bases). The CDR3 has 16 residues. Germline assignment: CDR1 MGHRA and CDR2 YSYEKL. The V and J ends lost 0 bases and 7 bases respectively, with 15 bases between them. CDR3 loop: CASSQEWGVYGEKLFF. The CDR3 nucleotides are TGCGCCAGCAGCCAAGAATGGGGGGTGTATGGTGAAAAACTGTTTTTT.

Note on this clonotype: The junction departs from germline at one end; a sequencing error may be responsible. V and J are TRBV4-1 and TRBJ2-2; TRBD1 might be the D (6 bases). Germline lookup yields CDR1 MGHRA and CDR2 YSYEKL. There are 14 residues in the CDR3. The chain's CDR3 is CASSQGGGRGELFF. For the CDR3, the DNA is TGCGCGAGCAGCCAAGGGGGTGGACGAGGGGAGCTGTTTTTT.

The CDR3 DNA is TGTGCCAGTAGTATCTTAGGGGCCTACAATGAGCAGTTCTTC. Its translation: CASSILGAYNEQFF. The rearrangement links TRBV19 to TRBJ2-1, with a possible D match to TRBD1 (5 bases). Germline values: CDR1 LNHDA, CDR2 SQIVND (reference sequence). This CDR3 contains 14 residues. Trimming left V 3 bases short and J 2 bases short, with 8 bases between.

Comment on this clonotype: The CDR3 ends on some other residue instead of the conserved phenylalanine or tryptophan, so this is likely a read error. The chain joins TRBV6-1 to TRBJ1-4; 9 bases line up with TRBD1. Germline trimming cut 3 bases from V and 3 bases from J; bases unmatched to any gene: 14. Per germline, CDR1 MNHNS and CDR2 SASEGT. The CDR3 runs to 19 residues. The CDR3 is CASSDLRTGARVSNEKLFL. The CDR3 bases are TGTGCCAGCAGTGATCTAAGGACAGGGGCGCGGGTCTCTAATGAAAAACTGTTTTTA.

The genes are TRBV11-2 and TRBJ2-1, with TRBD2 identical over 11 bases. V was pared by 5 bases and J by 9 bases, with 9 bases of the junction left unmatched. The CDR3 length is 15 residues. Germline V gene sequence: CDR1 SGHAT, CDR2 FQNNGV. CDR3 in DNA: TGTGCCAGCAGCATACTAGCGGGAGACACTTTTGAGCAGTTCTTC. Protein product: CASSILAGDTFEQFF.

In the case of this clonotype: This CDR3 is missing its conserved last phenylalanine or tryptophan, likely due to a read error. The chain employs TRBV10-2 and TRBJ1-1, with D perhaps matching TRBD1 (5 bases). This CDR3 comprises 14 residues. Germline CDR1 is WSHSY and CDR2 is SAAADI. The CDR3 coding sequence is TGCGCCAGCAGCGGGACCGCTATGAACACTGGAGCTTTCCTT. Translated, it gives CASSGTAMNTGAFL.

A single count supports this clonotype. The rearrangement uses TRBV5-1 and TRBJ2-1; 7 nucleotides line up with TRBD2. CDR3 length equals 14 residues. Germline V CDR1 and CDR2: SGHRS, YFSETQ. In nucleotides, the CDR3 is TGCGCTAGAAGCCGGGACTATGGCTACAATGAGCAGTTCTTC. Residues: CARSRDYGYNEQFF.

Concerning this clonotype: A clone one base away is much larger, so this may be a read error. The chain recombines TRBV20-1 with TRBJ2-1; 10 bases fit TRBD2. This CDR3 is 14 amino acids long. Per germline, CDR1 DFQATT and CDR2 SNEGSKA (reference sequence). Here the CDR3 DNA reads TGCAGTGCCGCGGGACTAGCGAAAAACAATAAGCAGTTCTTC. It codes for CSAAGLAKNNKQFF.

Concerning this clonotype itself: One end of the junction does not line up with germline, which may come from a read error. The chain links TRBV11-2 to TRBJ2-3; 12 positions match TRBD2. The CDR3 totals 15 residues. Germline CDR1 reads SGHAT; CDR2 reads FQNNGV. The DNA for the CDR3 is TGTACCAGCAGCTTAGGACTAGCGGGAACAGATACGCAGTATTTT. This translates into CTSSLGLAGTDTQYF.

This clonotype was seen a single time. A single base separates this from a much larger clone, so it may be a read error. The chain is built from TRBV6-2 or TRBV6-3 and TRBJ2-4; 9 bases map to TRBD2. CDR1 MNHEY and CDR2 SVGEGT come from the germline V gene. The CDR3 loop spans 17 amino acids. DNA for the CDR3: TGTACCAGCAGTTGGGCGACTAGCGGTCTAGCCAAAAACATTCAGTACTTC. Encoded protein: CTSSWATSGLAKNIQYF.

On this clonotype: A much larger clone lies a single base off, so this may be a read error. This sequence joins TRBV6-5 and TRBJ1-5; D is unresolved. The CDR3 totals 15 residues. Germline-derived CDR1 and CDR2 are MNHEY and SVGAGI. The DNA for the CDR3 is TGTACCAGCAGTTACGATCAATATAGCAATCAGCCCCAGCATTTT. This gives the protein CTSSYDQYSNQPQHF.